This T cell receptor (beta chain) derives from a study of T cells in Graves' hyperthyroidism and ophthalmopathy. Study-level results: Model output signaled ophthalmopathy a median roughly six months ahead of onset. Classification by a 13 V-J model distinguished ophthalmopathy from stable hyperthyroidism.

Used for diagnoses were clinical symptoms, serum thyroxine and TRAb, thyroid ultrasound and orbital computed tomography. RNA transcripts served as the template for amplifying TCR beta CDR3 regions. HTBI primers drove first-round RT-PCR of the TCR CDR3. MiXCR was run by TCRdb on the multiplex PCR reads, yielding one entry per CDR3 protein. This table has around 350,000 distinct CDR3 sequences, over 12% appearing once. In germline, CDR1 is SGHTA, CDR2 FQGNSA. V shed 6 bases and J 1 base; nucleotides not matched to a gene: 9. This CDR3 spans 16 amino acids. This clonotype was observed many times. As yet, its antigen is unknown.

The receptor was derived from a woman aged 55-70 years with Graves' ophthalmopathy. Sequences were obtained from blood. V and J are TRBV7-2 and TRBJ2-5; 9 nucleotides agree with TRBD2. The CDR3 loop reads CASSALSGRFQETQYF. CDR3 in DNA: TGTGCCAGCAGTGCTCTGAGCGGGAGGTTCCAAGAGACCCAGTACTTC.